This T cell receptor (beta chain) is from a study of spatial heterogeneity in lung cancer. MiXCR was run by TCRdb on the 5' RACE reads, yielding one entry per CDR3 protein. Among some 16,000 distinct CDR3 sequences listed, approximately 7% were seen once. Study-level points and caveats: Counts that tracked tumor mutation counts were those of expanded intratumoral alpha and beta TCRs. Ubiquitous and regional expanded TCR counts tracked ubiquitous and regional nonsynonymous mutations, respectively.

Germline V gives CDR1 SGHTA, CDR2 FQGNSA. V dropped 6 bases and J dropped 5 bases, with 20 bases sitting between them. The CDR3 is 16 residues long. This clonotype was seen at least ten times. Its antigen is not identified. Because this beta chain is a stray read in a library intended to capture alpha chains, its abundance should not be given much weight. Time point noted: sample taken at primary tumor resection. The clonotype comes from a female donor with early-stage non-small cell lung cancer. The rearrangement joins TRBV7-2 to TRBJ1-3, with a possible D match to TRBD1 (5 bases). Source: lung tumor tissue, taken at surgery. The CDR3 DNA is TGTGCCAGCAGTCTTAGCTTGGGGACGCTCCGAAACACCATATATTTT. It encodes CASSLSLGTLRNTIYF. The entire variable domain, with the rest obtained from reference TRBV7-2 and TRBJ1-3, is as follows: GAGVSQSPSNKVTEKGKDVELRCDPISGHTALYWYRQSLGQGLEFLIYFQGNSAPDKSGLPSDRFSAERTGGSVSTLTIQRTQQEDSAVYLCASSLSLGTLRNTIYFGEGSWLTVV.